The clone carrying this T cell receptor beta chain was seen a few times. Antigen: not known. The record originates from a study of T-cell memory formation after mild COVID-19. About the study: The two donors had largely donor-specific TCR clusters.

Study-wide results and caveats: Later expanders leaned CD4+, whereas day 15 to 85 contracting clones were balanced CD4/CD8. Among clones peaking at day 37 in the second wave, SARS-CoV-2 specificity remained unconfirmed. CD4+ contracting clones were mainly CM and EM; CD8+ ones, EMRA.

TCRdb reanalysed the 5' RACE reads using MiXCR and keeps one entry per CDR3 protein. This sample has approximately 89,000 distinct CDR3 sequences, with nearly 25% found just once. V lost 2 bases and J 5 bases, leaving 15 bases between the germline ends. This CDR3 has 15 amino acids. Germline V gene lookup returns CDR1 SEHNR and CDR2 FQNEAQ (reference sequence). The sequence was obtained from a man aged 18 to 29 who had mild COVID-19 (a few samples of this study predate the infection). Cell type and time point are not known. This chain uses TRBV7-9 with TRBJ1-2, with D uncertain. The material sequenced was PBMCs or a T cell subset sorted from them (not recorded which). The DNA of the CDR3 is TGTGCCAGCAGCTTAAATGTTCGTTTTAATTATGGCTACACCTTC. Protein: CASSLNVRFNYGYTF.